By share of the sample, the clone carrying this TCR beta chain is medium-sized. Its antigen remains unidentified. These data originate in a study of neurological immune-mediated disorders. Synthesis of cDNA was carried out by template-switch 5'RACE. The reaction used 10-nucleotide random UMIs. Via MiXCR, TCRdb re-called the 5' RACE reads, giving one row per CDR3 protein. The sample lists under 75,000 distinct CDR3 sequences; over 5% were seen once. Findings and caveats of the study: HTLV-1-associated myelopathy showed the most TCR clonal expansion; multiple sclerosis the least, below healthy controls.

Trimming removed 1 base at V and 5 bases at J, with 9 bases between. Germline V gene lookup returns CDR1 DFQATT and CDR2 SNEGSKA (reference sequence). The CDR3 loop spans 14 amino acids. The genes are TRBV20-1 and TRBJ1-6; D not certain. Source material: PBMCs. The receptor comes from a human donor with multiple sclerosis. The donor label of this sample is uncertain. The CDR3 spells CSARVSGNNSPLHF. For the CDR3, the DNA is TGCAGTGCTAGAGTGAGCGGGAATAATTCACCCCTCCACTTT.